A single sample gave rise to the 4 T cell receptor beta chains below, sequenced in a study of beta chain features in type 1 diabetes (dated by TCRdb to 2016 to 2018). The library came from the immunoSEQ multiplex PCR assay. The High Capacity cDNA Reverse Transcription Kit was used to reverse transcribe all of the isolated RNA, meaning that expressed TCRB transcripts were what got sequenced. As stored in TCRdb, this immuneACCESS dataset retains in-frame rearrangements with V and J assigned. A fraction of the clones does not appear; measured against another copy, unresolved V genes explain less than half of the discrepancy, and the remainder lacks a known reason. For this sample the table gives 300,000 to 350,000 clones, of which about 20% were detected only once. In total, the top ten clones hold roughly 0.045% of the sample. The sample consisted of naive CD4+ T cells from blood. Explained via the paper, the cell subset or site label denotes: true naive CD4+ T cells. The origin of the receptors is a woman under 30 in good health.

The CDR3 nucleotides are TGCGCCAGCAGCTTCCGGGGACAGGGGAACAATGAGCAGTTCTTC. Amino acid sequence: CASSFRGQGNNEQFF. The V call is TRBV4-3, the J call TRBJ2-1; 10 bases line up with TRBD1. This CDR3 is built from 15 residues. Trimming at V came to 5 bases and at J to 5 bases, leaving 6 bases not matched to a gene. The V gene's germline CDR1 is LGHNA and CDR2 YSLEER.

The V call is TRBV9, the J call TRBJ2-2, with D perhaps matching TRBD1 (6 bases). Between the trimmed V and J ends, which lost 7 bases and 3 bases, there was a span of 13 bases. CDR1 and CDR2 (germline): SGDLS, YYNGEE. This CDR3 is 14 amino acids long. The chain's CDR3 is CASRRTVDTGELFF. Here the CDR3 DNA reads TGTGCCAGCCGCCGGACAGTGGACACCGGGGAGCTGTTTTTT.

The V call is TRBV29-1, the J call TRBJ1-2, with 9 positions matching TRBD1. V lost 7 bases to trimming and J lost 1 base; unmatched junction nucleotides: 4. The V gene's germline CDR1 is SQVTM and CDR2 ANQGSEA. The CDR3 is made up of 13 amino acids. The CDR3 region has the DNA TGCAGCGCAGGACAGGGGCGTAACTATGGCTACACCTTC. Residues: CSAGQGRNYGYTF.

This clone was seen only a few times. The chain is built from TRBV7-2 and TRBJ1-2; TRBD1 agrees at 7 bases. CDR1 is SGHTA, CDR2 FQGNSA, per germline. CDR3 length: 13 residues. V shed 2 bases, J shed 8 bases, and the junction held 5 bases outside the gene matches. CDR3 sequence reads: CASSLKGAGGYTF. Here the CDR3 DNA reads TGTGCCAGCAGCTTAAAGGGGGCTGGGGGCTACACCTTC. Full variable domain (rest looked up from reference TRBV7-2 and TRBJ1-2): GAGVSQSPSNKVTEKGKDVELRCDPISGHTALYWYRQSLGQGLEFLIYFQGNSAPDKSGLPSDRFSAERTGGSVSTLTIQRTQQEDSAVYLCASSLKGAGGYTFGSGTRLTVV.